Below, 14 T cell receptor beta chains from the same sample are listed, as sequenced in a study of shared clonotypes between healthy human individuals. TCRdb's copy holds only in-frame clones and misses some; the assay was immunoSEQ multiplex PCR. The repertoire holds millions of clones, approximately 93% seen once, with about 0.37% in the top ten. The sample comprised naive CD4+ T cells from PBMCs. Subset denoted: CD45RA+ positively selected. All receptors come from a man aged 18 to 30 in good health. Some clones in this sample may be carry-over from other donors' samples.

This CDR3 is CASSQDYITGTGYSTGELFF. The CDR3 nucleotides read TGTGCCAGCAGCCAAGATTATATCACCGGGACAGGATATTCGACCGGGGAGCTGTTTTTT. This rearrangement joins TRBV4-2 to TRBJ2-2; the match to TRBD1 covers 8 bases. Looked up from germline, CDR1 is LGHNA and CDR2 is YNFKEQ. The V segment lost 0 bases and the J segment 5 bases; nucleotides outside the gene matches: 17. This CDR3 region has 20 residues.

This rearrangement joins TRBV28 to TRBJ2-7, with D uncertain. Germline-derived CDR1 and CDR2 are MDHEN and SYDVKM. The CDR3 has 14 residues. V was pared by 4 bases and J by 6 bases, with 16 bases between. CDR3 residues: CASSSASPQVEQYF. The CDR3 nucleotides read TGTGCCAGCAGTTCGGCGTCGCCCCAGGTCGAGCAGTACTTC.

V gene TRBV6-5 combines with J gene TRBJ1-1, with D unresolved. Germline V gene sequence: CDR1 MNHEY, CDR2 SVGAGI. There are 12 residues in the CDR3. Trimming shortened V by 4 bases and J by 4 bases, and 7 bases separated the two germline ends. The CDR3 protein is CASSFGVTEAFF. The CDR3 DNA follows: TGTGCCAGCAGTTTTGGGGTCACTGAAGCTTTCTTT.

This chain links TRBV9 with TRBJ1-2; D might be TRBD1 (5 bases). The CDR3 has 14 residues. Trimming took 4 bases from V and 6 from J, leaving 16 bases between them. Germline assignment: CDR1 SGDLS and CDR2 YYNGEE. In DNA form, the CDR3 reads TGTGCCAGCAGCTATTCGGGCGGGGCCCATGGCTACACCTTC. Encoded protein: CASSYSGGAHGYTF.

V and J are TRBV18 and TRBJ1-1; the match to TRBD1 covers 7 bases. The CDR3 spans 13 residues. Looked up from germline, CDR1 is KGHSH and CDR2 is LQKENI. Germline trimming cut 5 bases from V and 7 bases from J; bases unmatched to any gene: 7. CDR3 nucleotide sequence: TGTGCCAGCTCATCAGGACAGGACGGTGAAGCTTTCTTT. Amino acid sequence: CASSSGQDGEAFF. The whole variable domain, remainder taken from reference TRBV18 and TRBJ1-1, is NAGVMQNPRHLVRRRGQEARLRCSPMKGHSHVYWYRQLPEEGLKFMVYLQKENIIDESGMPKERFSAEFPKEGPSILRIQQVVRGDSAAYFCASSSGQDGEAFFGQGTRLTVV.

The chain uses TRBV2 and TRBJ1-5; a possible D gene is TRBD1 (5 bases). Germline CDR1 and CDR2: SNHLY and FYNNEI. V lost 4 bases, J lost 2 bases, and 9 bases lay in between. The CDR3 extends over 14 amino acids. The CDR3 DNA sequence: TGTGCCAGCAGTGCCGGAGGGGGCAATCAGCCCCAGCATTTT. Translating it yields CASSAGGGNQPQHF.

This clone is a singleton in its sample. The chain couples TRBV19 to TRBJ1-1; D might be TRBD1 (6 bases). The CDR3 loop spans 17 amino acids. Looked up from germline, CDR1 is LNHDA and CDR2 is SQIVND (reference sequence). The germline V and J ends were trimmed by 4 bases and 3 bases, with 21 bases remaining between them. The CDR3 nucleotides read TGTGCCAGTAGTAAGGAACGCACAGGGAGGAGGGACACTGAAGCTTTCTTT. Amino acid sequence: CASSKERTGRRDTEAFF. Looking up the rest from reference TRBV19 and TRBJ1-1 gives the full variable domain: DGGITQSPKYLFRKEGQNVTLSCEQNLNHDAMYWYRQDPGQGLRLIYYSQIVNDFQKGDIAEGYSVSREKKESFPLTVTSAQKNPTAFYLCASSKERTGRRDTEAFFGQGTRLTVV.

The chain combines TRBV11-2 with TRBJ2-7, with a weak D call TRBD2 (6 bases). V lost 1 base, J lost 3 bases, and 10 bases lay in between. The germline gives CDR1 SGHAT, CDR2 FQNNGV. This CDR3 comprises 14 residues. The CDR3 spells CASSLVTGDYEQYF. As DNA, the CDR3 is TGTGCCAGCAGCTTAGTCACGGGAGACTACGAGCAGTACTTC.

The V call is TRBV25-1, the J call TRBJ2-2, with D tentatively TRBD2 (6 bases). This CDR3 is 16 amino acids long. Per germline, CDR1 MGHDK and CDR2 SYGVNS. Trimming removed 3 bases from V and 1 base from J, with 12 bases in between. In DNA form, the CDR3 reads TGTGCCAGCAGTGATCCCGGGAGAGGGAACACCGGGGAGCTGTTTTTT. Its protein is CASSDPGRGNTGELFF.

A note on this clone: The same CDR3 arises from other DNA sequences in this sample as well. This rearrangement joins TRBV18 to TRBJ1-5; perhaps TRBD1 as D (5 bases). CDR3 length equals 15 residues. Per the germline V gene, CDR1 is KGHSH and CDR2 is LQKENI. V was trimmed by 6 bases and J by 0 bases, leaving 12 bases between them. CDR3 loop: CASSPPGGSNQPQHF. CDR3 sequence (DNA): TGTGCCAGCTCTCCCCCGGGGGGTAGCAATCAGCCCCAGCATTTT.

V usage is TRBV5-1 and J usage is TRBJ2-1; D call uncertain. CDR3 length equals 14 residues. The germline CDR1 and CDR2 sequences are SGHRS and YFSETQ. Trimming took 0 bases from V and 4 from J, leaving 8 bases between them. CDR3 loop: CASSLVPEYNEQFF. The CDR3 DNA sequence: TGCGCCAGCAGCTTGGTGCCGGAGTACAATGAGCAGTTCTTC.

The chain links TRBV18 to TRBJ2-2; TRBD1 matches at 10 bases. Germline CDR1 KGHSH, CDR2 LQKENI. The CDR3 sequence is 18 residues long. V dropped 4 bases and J dropped 4; count of bases not matched to a gene: 12. The CDR3 sequence is CASSRSGQGKAGTGELFF. The CDR3, as DNA: TGTGCCAGCTCACGCTCGGGACAGGGGAAAGCGGGCACCGGGGAGCTGTTTTTT.

Concerning this clone itself: The sample holds other DNA sequences that translate to the same CDR3. The rearrangement joins TRBV5-1 to TRBJ1-4, with 7 bases identical to TRBD1. V shed 0 bases and J 8 bases; nucleotides not matched to a gene: 4. Germline lookup yields CDR1 SGHRS and CDR2 YFSETQ. This CDR3 comprises 14 residues. CDR3 in DNA: TGCGCCAGCAGCTTGGGGACAGGAGGGGAAAAACTGTTTTTT. Translated, it gives CASSLGTGGEKLFF.

The chain is built from TRBV7-2 and TRBJ2-3; 7 nucleotides line up with TRBD1. Germline assignment: CDR1 SGHTA and CDR2 FQGNSA. This CDR3 region has 16 residues. V shed 5 bases and J 6 bases; nucleotides not matched to a gene: 14. The CDR3 reads CASSPVTGSLVDTQYF. The CDR3 DNA follows: TGTGCCAGCAGCCCAGTGACAGGGTCGTTAGTGGATACGCAGTATTTT.